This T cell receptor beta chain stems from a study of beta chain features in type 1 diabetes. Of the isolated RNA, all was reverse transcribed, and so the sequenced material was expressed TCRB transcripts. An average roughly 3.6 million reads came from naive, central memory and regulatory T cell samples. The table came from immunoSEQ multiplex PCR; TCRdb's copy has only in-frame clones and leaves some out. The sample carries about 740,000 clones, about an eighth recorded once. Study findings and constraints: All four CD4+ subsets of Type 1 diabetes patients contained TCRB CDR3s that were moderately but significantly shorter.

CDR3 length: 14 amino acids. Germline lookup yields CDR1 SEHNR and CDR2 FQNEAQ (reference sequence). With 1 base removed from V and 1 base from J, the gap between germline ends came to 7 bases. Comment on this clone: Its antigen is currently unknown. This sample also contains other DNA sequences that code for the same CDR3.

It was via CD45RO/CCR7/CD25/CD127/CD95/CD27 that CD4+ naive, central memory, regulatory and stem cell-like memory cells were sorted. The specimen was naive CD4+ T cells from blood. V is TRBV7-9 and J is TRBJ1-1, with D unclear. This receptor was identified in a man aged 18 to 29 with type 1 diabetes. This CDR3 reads CASSLGAPNTEAFF. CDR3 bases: TGTGCCAGCAGCTTAGGGGCCCCGAACACTGAAGCTTTCTTT.